What follows are 30 T cell receptor beta chains derived from one specimen sequenced in a study of T-cell memory formation after mild COVID-19. Using its own MiXCR run on the 5' RACE reads, TCRdb lists one record per CDR3 protein. The table lists fewer than 700,000 distinct CDR3 sequences, roughly 18% of them singletons. Sequencing was performed on PBMCs or a T cell subset sorted from them (not recorded which). The receptors stem from an adult woman who had mild COVID-19 (a few samples of this study predate the infection). Cell type and time point are not known.

This clonotype was observed many times. The rearrangement joins TRBV4-1 to TRBJ1-1; 7 bases agree with TRBD1. The V segment lost 4 bases and the J segment 6 bases; nucleotides outside the gene matches: 35. The CDR3 extends over 23 amino acids. Per germline, CDR1 MGHRA and CDR2 YSYEKL. This CDR3 reads CASSPPAKSGTVGKWQGRPEAFF. In DNA, the CDR3 is TGCGCCAGCAGCCCCCCGGCGAAAAGCGGGACAGTTGGGAAGTGGCAGGGCCGACCTGAAGCTTTCTTT.

This clonotype was seen only a few times. The CDR3 spells CSVESTGYEQYF. CDR3 DNA sequence: TGCAGCGTTGAGTCTACAGGCTACGAGCAGTACTTC. This rearrangement joins TRBV29-1 to TRBJ2-7; tentative D call: TRBD1 (5 bases). The CDR3 totals 12 residues. Trimming took off 3 bases at V and 3 bases at J, with 9 bases between the two ends. CDR1 SQVTM and CDR2 ANQGSEA come from the germline V gene.

The rearrangement links TRBV7-6 to TRBJ1-5; no definite D call. Between the trimmed V and J ends, which lost 5 bases and 4 bases, there was a span of 9 bases. Per germline, CDR1 SGHVS and CDR2 FNYEAQ. The CDR3 is made up of 13 amino acids. The CDR3 nucleotides are TGTGCCAGCAGCCCCCACCCTAATCAGCCCCAGCATTTT. Residues: CASSPHPNQPQHF. Filled out from reference TRBV7-6 and TRBJ1-5, the complete variable domain reads GAGVSQSPRYKVTKRGQDVALRCDPISGHVSLYWYRQALGQGPEFLTYFNYEAQQDKSGLPNDRFSAERPEGSISTLTIQRTEQRDSAMYRCASSPHPNQPQHFGDGTRLSIL.

This clonotype was seen a handful of times. V and J are TRBV24-1 and TRBJ2-2, with 10 bases fitting TRBD1. CDR1 is KGHDR, CDR2 SFDVKD, per germline. This CDR3 is built from 16 residues. Trimming at V came to 3 bases and at J to 5 bases, leaving 5 bases not matched to a gene. The CDR3 loop is CATSDPRDRGTGELFF. In nucleotides, the CDR3 is TGTGCCACCAGTGATCCCCGGGACAGGGGAACCGGGGAGCTGTTTTTT.

The table lists this clonotype with a few counts. The chain recombines TRBV3-2 with TRBJ2-1. TRBV3-2 is marked as a pseudogene. There are 11 residues in the CDR3. The CDR3 region has the DNA TGTGCCAGCAGCCCCTGCACTGAGCAGTTCTTC. This translates into CASSPCTEQFF.

This clonotype was detected a few times. The chain carries TRBV7-6 and TRBJ2-5, with TRBD2 matching 8 bases. This CDR3 comprises 15 residues. In germline, CDR1 is SGHVS, CDR2 FNYEAQ. V lost 2 bases, J lost 8 bases, and 10 bases stayed unmatched. The CDR3 DNA follows: TGTGCCAGCAGCTTAAGCGGGGGAACAAGAAATACCCAGTACTTC. It codes for CASSLSGGTRNTQYF.

The gene calls are TRBV6-5 and TRBJ2-5; a possible D gene is TRBD2 (5 bases). Germline loops: CDR1 MNHEY, CDR2 SVGAGI. V was trimmed by 6 bases and J by 7 bases, leaving 24 bases between them. This CDR3 spans 16 amino acids. CDR3 loop: CASRSKATAAGGTQYF. CDR3 coding DNA: TGTGCCAGCAGAAGTAAAGCAACGGCGGCGGGTGGGACCCAGTACTTC.

This clonotype has just a few counts. The gene calls are TRBV13 and TRBJ2-1, with D maybe TRBD1 (5 bases). Germline-derived CDR1 and CDR2 are PRHDT and FYEKMQ (reference sequence). The CDR3 has 12 amino acids. V lost 2 bases, J lost 10 bases, and 9 bases lay in between. The CDR3 here is CASSLSPGEQFF. The CDR3 DNA reads TGTGCCAGCAGCTTAAGTCCAGGGGAGCAGTTCTTC.

The chain carries TRBV2 and TRBJ1-2; 8 positions agree with TRBD1. CDR3 length: 16 residues. V was clipped by 4 bases and J by 7 bases; unmatched bases: 14. Germline-derived CDR1 and CDR2 are SNHLY and FYNNEI. The CDR3 loop reads CASSGRKSGQGSGYTF. The CDR3 bases are TGTGCCAGCAGTGGAAGGAAATCCGGACAGGGAAGTGGCTACACCTTC.

The chain carries TRBV15 and TRBJ2-3; 7 nucleotides line up with TRBD2. This CDR3 has 15 amino acids. CDR1 is LNHNV, CDR2 YYDKDF, per germline (reference sequence). The ends lost 1 base at V and 1 base at J; junction bases unmatched: 2. Here the CDR3 reads CATSRVRGGTDTQYF. The CDR3 DNA reads as TGTGCCACCAGCAGAGTTCGGGGGGGCACAGATACGCAGTATTTT.

The chain carries TRBV5-6 and TRBJ2-1, with 10 nucleotides matching TRBD1. Trimming took 3 bases from V and 7 from J; bases not matched to a gene: 13. The CDR3 loop spans 17 amino acids. Germline V gene sequence: CDR1 SGHDT, CDR2 YYEEEE. As DNA, the CDR3 is TGTGCCAGCAGCTACCAAAAGGGGACAGGGGCTGATAATGAGCAGTTCTTC. Translating it yields CASSYQKGTGADNEQFF. The full variable domain, with the rest looked up from reference TRBV5-6 and TRBJ2-1, is DAGVTQSPTHLIKTRGQQVTLRCSPKSGHDTVSWYQQALGQGPQFIFQYYEEEERQRGNFPDRFSGHQFPNYSSELNVNALLLGDSALYLCASSYQKGTGADNEQFFGPGTRLTVL.

This clonotype appeared many times. CDR3 protein: CASSDGSYEQYF. The CDR3 bases are TGTGCCAGCAGCGACGGAAGTTACGAGCAGTACTTC. The chain is built from TRBV7-9 and TRBJ2-7; D ambiguous. V lost 5 bases, J lost 4 bases, and 9 bases lay in between. The CDR3 contains 12 residues. Germline V gene sequence: CDR1 SEHNR, CDR2 FQNEAQ (reference sequence).

This clonotype was picked up a small number of times. The J gene is TRBJ2-4, the V gene TRBV7-2; 15 positions agree with TRBD2. Germline V lookup: CDR1 SGHTA, CDR2 FQGNSA. Losses at the gene ends were 5 bases for V and 7 bases for J; bases not matched to a gene: 9. There are 17 residues in the CDR3. The CDR3 coding sequence is TGTGCCAGCAGCACACGGACTAGCGGGAGGGGGAGGAACATTCAGTACTTC. Its protein is CASSTRTSGRGRNIQYF.

Only a few counts were recorded for this clonotype. The V and J genes are TRBV7-2 and TRBJ2-3; maybe TRBD1 (5 bases). Germline V lookup: CDR1 SGHTA, CDR2 FQGNSA. V was clipped by 4 bases and J by 11 bases, with 19 bases between them. The CDR3 loop spans 14 amino acids. The CDR3 spells CASSSLADPREQYF. CDR3 DNA: TGTGCCAGCAGCTCTCTGGCGGACCCCAGGGAGCAGTATTTT.

This clonotype was seen only a few times. The chain has TRBV5-1 and TRBJ1-2; no clear D. The CDR3 contains 13 residues. Germline CDR1 reads SGHRS; CDR2 reads YFSETQ. V was cut by 0 bases and J by 5 bases, with 8 bases left in between. CDR3 nucleotide sequence: TGCGCCAGCAGCTTGGAGGCTTTGTATGGCTACACCTTC. Translation gives CASSLEALYGYTF.

This clonotype was detected ten times or more. The V gene is TRBV7-9, the J gene TRBJ2-3; TRBD1 agrees at 10 bases. Trimming took 0 bases from V and 6 from J; bases not matched to a gene: 18. Germline CDR1 is SEHNR and CDR2 is FQNEAQ (reference sequence). CDR3 length: 20 amino acids. The CDR3 nucleotides are TGTGCCAGCAGCTTAGCCGAAACGAGAACGGGGGACAGGGGCTTGGATACGCAGTATTTT. Translating gives CASSLAETRTGDRGLDTQYF.

This clonotype was picked up a small number of times. The chain recombines TRBV20-1 with TRBJ1-2; D perhaps matches TRBD1 (5 bases). The CDR3 covers 13 residues. The V and J ends lost 1 base and 4 bases respectively, with 10 bases between them. Germline V CDR1 and CDR2: DFQATT, SNEGSKA (reference sequence). The CDR3 bases are TGCAGTGCTAGAGCTAGGGGCGCCTATGGCTACACCTTC. Its protein product is CSARARGAYGYTF.

This chain links TRBV3-1 with TRBJ2-7; D may be TRBD2 (6 bases). The V end was cut by 0 bases, the J end by 4 bases, with 16 bases between. Looked up from germline, CDR1 is LGHDT and CDR2 is YNNKEL (reference sequence). The CDR3 runs 16 residues. The CDR3 reads CASSQDWVGSSYEQYF. The CDR3 nucleotides are TGTGCCAGCAGCCAAGATTGGGTCGGGAGTAGTTACGAGCAGTACTTC.

The chain has TRBV2 and TRBJ2-7; D perhaps matches TRBD1 (6 bases). This CDR3 comprises 14 residues. V lost 8 bases and J 5 bases, leaving 19 bases between the germline ends. CDR1 and CDR2 from the germline V gene are SNHLY and FYNNEI. The CDR3 coding sequence is TGTGCCAGCTCGATTGTGAGGGGGAGCCACGAGCAGTACTTC. As protein: CASSIVRGSHEQYF.

This clonotype was picked up many times. V gene TRBV4-1 combines with J gene TRBJ2-2; 12 nucleotides agree with TRBD1. CDR1 and CDR2 (germline): MGHRA, YSYEKL. J was trimmed by 10 bases and V by 2 bases; bases with no gene match: 8. The CDR3 extends over 16 amino acids. This chain's CDR3 is CASSQQRGTGGEELFF. CDR3 sequence (DNA): TGCGCCAGCAGCCAACAACGTGGGACAGGGGGCGAGGAGCTGTTTTTT.

The chain joins TRBV24-1 to TRBJ2-5; TRBD1 is a possible D gene (6 bases). V was shortened by 4 bases and J by 2 bases, with 10 bases between the two germline ends. This CDR3 contains 14 residues. Germline loops: CDR1 KGHDR, CDR2 SFDVKD. The CDR3 loop is CATSDPTGQETQYF. Here the CDR3 DNA reads TGTGCCACCAGTGACCCGACAGGACAAGAGACCCAGTACTTC.

A few counts support this clonotype. This sequence joins TRBV29-1 and TRBJ2-1; TRBD2 aligns across 11 bases. Germline V gene data show CDR1 as SQVTM and CDR2 as ANQGSEA. The CDR3 consists of 14 residues. V shed 5 bases and J 8 bases; nucleotides not matched to a gene: 8. The CDR3 DNA is TGCAGCGTTCGTACTAGCGGGAGAAGCGATGAGCAGTTCTTC. It is translated as CSVRTSGRSDEQFF.

V and J are TRBV5-6 and TRBJ2-3; 13 nucleotides line up with TRBD2. CDR1 and CDR2 from the germline V gene are SGHDT and YYEEEE. The length of the CDR3 is 16 residues. Losses at the gene ends were 3 bases for V and 4 bases for J; bases not matched to a gene: 5. The chain's CDR3 is CASSSRTSGSSDTQYF. The CDR3 nucleotides read TGTGCCAGCAGCTCCCGGACTAGCGGGAGTTCAGATACGCAGTATTTT.

The chain uses TRBV29-1 and TRBJ1-1; TRBD1 might be the D (6 bases). Trimming pared 6 bases from V and 2 bases from J, leaving 19 bases between. The CDR3 has 15 amino acids. Germline CDR1 SQVTM, CDR2 ANQGSEA. CDR3 in amino acids: CSVGADRLENTEAFF. DNA for the CDR3: TGCAGCGTCGGAGCAGACAGGTTAGAAAACACTGAAGCTTTCTTT. Using reference TRBV29-1 and TRBJ1-1 for the parts outside the CDR3, the full variable domain is SAVISQKPSRDICQRGTSLTIQCQVDSQVTMMFWYRQQPGQSLTLIATANQGSEATYESGFVIDKFPISRPNLTFSTLTVSNMSPEDSSIYLCSVGADRLENTEAFFGQGTRLTVV.

The chain joins TRBV25-1 to TRBJ2-1; 13 bases align to TRBD2. Germline V CDR1 and CDR2: MGHDK, SYGVNS. Trimming at V came to 6 bases and at J to 6 bases, leaving 5 bases not matched to a gene. CDR3 length equals 15 residues. The CDR3 nucleotides are TGTGCCAGCAGACCGGGACTAGCGGGACCCAATGAGCAGTTCTTC. Translation gives CASRPGLAGPNEQFF.

DNA for the CDR3: TGTGCCAGCAGTTACAACACGCGCCAGGAGGCCCAGTACTTC. This encodes CASSYNTRQEAQYF. This chain joins TRBV6-6 and TRBJ2-5; D may be TRBD2 (5 bases). In germline, CDR1 is MNHNY, CDR2 SVGAGI (reference sequence). The CDR3 spans 14 residues. V lost 2 bases, J lost 9 bases, and 16 bases lay in between.

This chain uses TRBV7-9 with TRBJ1-1; D is uncertain. CDR1 and CDR2 (germline): SEHNR, FQNEAQ (reference sequence). The ends were cut back, 2 bases at V and 1 base at J, with 11 bases in the middle. This CDR3 has 15 amino acids. CDR3: CASSLPWSGNTEAFF. The CDR3 DNA is TGTGCCAGCAGCTTACCCTGGTCAGGGAACACTGAAGCTTTCTTT.

This clonotype was recorded a few times. This chain links TRBV7-3 with TRBJ2-2; D is unclear. Trimming left V 5 bases short and J 10 bases short, with 17 bases between. The CDR3 extends over 14 amino acids. Germline V gene lookup returns CDR1 SGHTA and CDR2 FQGTGA. CDR3 in amino acids: CASSTGLTAEELFF. The CDR3, as DNA: TGTGCCAGCAGCACGGGCCTCACGGCCGAGGAGCTGTTTTTT.

This clonotype was seen only a few times. This sequence joins TRBV2 and TRBJ2-5, with TRBD2 matching 10 bases. The CDR3 runs 16 residues. V was pared by 3 bases and J by 4 bases, with 8 bases of the junction left unmatched. Germline V gives CDR1 SNHLY, CDR2 FYNNEI. Here the CDR3 reads CASSDLAGEGLETQYF. The DNA for the CDR3 is TGTGCCAGCAGTGATCTAGCGGGGGAGGGGTTAGAGACCCAGTACTTC.

This clonotype was counted a few times. The chain links TRBV11-3 to TRBJ2-2; 7 bases are a match to TRBD2. The germline CDR1 and CDR2 sequences are SGHNT and YENEEA. The CDR3 contains 17 residues. J was trimmed by 2 bases and V by 4 bases; bases with no gene match: 10. CDR3 sequence: CASSSWEGTKNTGELFF. In DNA, the CDR3 is TGTGCCAGCAGCTCCTGGGAGGGTACAAAAAACACCGGGGAGCTGTTTTTT.